This T cell receptor beta chain appears in the sequencing data of a study of CD8 T cells in ankylosing spondylitis. Study-wide results and limits: Reportedly, disease-linked clones are significantly enriched in ankylosing spondylitis patients' matched synovial fluid. Made up of 7 to 9 highly homologous variants, a TCR beta motif appeared characteristic of ankylosing spondylitis blood. Earlier work had already found some motif variants in reactive arthritis synovial fluid and blood.

Germline CDR1 is MNHEY and CDR2 is SMNVEV (reference sequence). V was clipped by 3 bases and J by 2 bases; unmatched bases: 12. The CDR3 is 18 residues long. Quantitative 5'-RACE with molecular barcodes was used to make the TCR beta libraries. TCRdb reprocessed the 5' RACE reads via MiXCR and lists one record per CDR3 protein. Of about 130,000 distinct CDR3 sequences in the sample, around 9.3% were seen once. This clonotype was picked up many times. What it binds is not known. J is TRBJ2-7 and V is TRBV27; 11 bases map to TRBD2. The sample consisted of blood, either unsorted or a sorted T cell fraction (not recorded which). The TCR originated in a male donor with ankylosing spondylitis or in good health (not recorded which). The CDR3 is CASSLGSGTSGHAYEQYF. DNA of the CDR3: TGTGCCAGCAGTTTGGGATCCGGGACTAGCGGCCATGCCTACGAGCAGTACTTC.